This entry features one TCR beta chain sequence. Germline values: CDR1 SGHTA, CDR2 FQGNSA. The V and J ends lost 4 bases and 13 bases, in that order; junction bases with no gene match: 13. The CDR3 sequence is 15 residues long. These data are taken from a study of cytotoxic CD8 clonotypes in ibrutinib-treated CLL. Only in-frame clones appear in the TCRdb table, and some are missing; sequencing was by immunoSEQ multiplex PCR. The sample contains over 14,000 clones, approximately 70% of which appear only once. V is TRBV7-2 and J is TRBJ2-1; TRBD2 matches at 10 bases. The sequence derives from a human donor with chronic lymphocytic leukemia. The material sequenced was PBMCs, taken before ibrutinib treatment. DNA of the CDR3: TGTGCCAGCAGCTCCCCTCGGGTAGCGGGAGGCCACCAGTTCTTC. This sequence encodes CASSSPRVAGGHQFF.